What follows is one TCR beta chain and its context. The entry originates in a study of blood T cell repertoires in COVID-19. Across the study: Spain, Italy and the United States supplied samples that represented acute and convalescent COVID-19.

How the authors handled the data: Quantification of nucleated cells was approximated via reference gene primer amplification. Using immunoSEQ multiplex PCR, the repertoire was profiled, and TCRdb retains in-frame clones only, with some absent. That table is the source of V, J and clone size, and D and trimming were worked out from the DNA. The table has around 59,000 clones, approximately 90% seen once. CDR1 is LGHNA and CDR2 is YNFKEQ in the germline V gene. The CDR3 consists of 15 residues. Unmatched junction bases numbered 6, after V lost 1 base and J lost 6 bases. The rearrangement links TRBV4-2 to TRBJ1-2, with 9 bases that match TRBD1. This TCR was recovered from a man between 60 and 70 years old with acute or convalescent COVID-19. The sample consisted of peripheral blood. CDR3 region: CASSQGTGQGNGYTF. CDR3 bases: TGTGCCAGCAGCCAAGGGACGGGACAGGGCAATGGCTACACCTTC.